Below, 8 T cell receptor beta chains from the same sample are listed, as sequenced in a study of blood T cell repertoires in COVID-19. The data were produced by immunoSEQ multiplex PCR, yet TCRdb's version contains in-frame clones alone and is incomplete. There are roughly 50,000 clones in the sample; 70% to 90% occur only once, and less than 35% lies in the top ten. The sample taken for sequencing was peripheral blood. The receptors shown here come from a woman older than 75 with COVID-19, enrolled during active disease.

V and J are TRBV10-3 and TRBJ2-3, with 7 positions matching TRBD2. CDR1 ENHRY and CDR2 SYGVKD come from the germline V gene. The junction had 0 bases not matched to a gene; V was cut back by 2 bases and J by 1 base. The CDR3 consists of 14 residues. CDR3 residues: CAISEGRGTDTQYF. In nucleotides, the CDR3 is TGTGCCATCAGTGAGGGGAGGGGCACAGATACGCAGTATTTT.

The genes are TRBV6-5 and TRBJ2-2, with D perhaps TRBD1 (6 bases). Trimming shortened V by 6 bases and J by 5 bases, and 13 bases separated the two germline ends. This CDR3 has 14 residues. Per germline, CDR1 MNHEY and CDR2 SVGAGI. The CDR3 nucleotides are TGTGCCAGCAGGCAGGGCAGGGGAACCGGGGAGCTGTTTTTT. It codes for CASRQGRGTGELFF.

The V gene is TRBV3-1 (or the pseudogene TRBV3-2), the J gene TRBJ2-5, with 10 bases lining up with TRBD1. With V trimmed by 6 bases and J by 5 bases, 6 bases remained unmatched. CDR3 length: 14 amino acids. CDR1 and CDR2 from the germline V gene are LGHDT and YNNKEL (reference sequence). In DNA, the CDR3 is TGTGCCAGCAGGCCCCGGGACAGGGGTGAGACCCAGTACTTC. Its protein is CASRPRDRGETQYF.

This sequence joins TRBV7-3 and TRBJ2-1; 13 positions agree with TRBD2. The CDR3 is 13 amino acids. With 5 bases clipped from V and 15 bases from J, the junction kept 7 bases outside the gene matches. Germline assignment: CDR1 SGHTA and CDR2 FQGTGA. The CDR3 protein is CASSLGLAGMRFF. Here the CDR3 DNA reads TGTGCCAGCAGCCTGGGACTAGCGGGGATGCGGTTCTTC.

The gene calls are TRBV6-2 or TRBV6-3 and TRBJ2-7; TRBD1 matches 9 bases. Germline trimming cut 2 bases from V and 4 bases from J; bases unmatched to any gene: 6. The CDR3 is 15 amino acids. Germline CDR1 MNHEY, CDR2 SVGEGT. The CDR3 sequence is CASSYRGTGRYEQYF. The DNA of the CDR3 is TGTGCCAGCAGTTACCGCGGGACAGGGAGGTACGAGCAGTACTTC.

The genes are TRBV19 and TRBJ1-5, with TRBD1 matching over 7 bases. Germline values: CDR1 LNHDA, CDR2 SQIVND (reference sequence). The J segment lost 7 bases and the V segment lost 6 bases, leaving 12 bases of the junction unmatched. The CDR3 extends over 15 amino acids. CDR3 DNA: TGTGCCAGTAGCCTCGGGGGACAGACTGGCCAGCCCCAGCATTTT. This translates into CASSLGGQTGQPQHF.

The chain links TRBV7-2 to TRBJ1-3; TRBD1 aligns across 7 bases. Trimming cost V 5 bases and J 5 bases; bases outside gene matches: 3. Germline loops: CDR1 SGHTA, CDR2 FQGNSA. This CDR3 has 13 residues. CDR3 protein: CASSQGQRNTIYF. CDR3 coding DNA: TGTGCCAGCAGCCAGGGACAGAGAAACACCATATATTTT. The complete variable domain, with remaining parts taken from reference TRBV7-2 and TRBJ1-3, reads GAGVSQSPSNKVTEKGKDVELRCDPISGHTALYWYRQSLGQGLEFLIYFQGNSAPDKSGLPSDRFSAERTGGSVSTLTIQRTQQEDSAVYLCASSQGQRNTIYFGEGSWLTVV.

This clone was seen a few times. The chain has TRBV5-1 and TRBJ1-4; tentative D call: TRBD1 (6 bases). V shed 3 bases and J shed 4 bases, with 10 bases lying between them. This CDR3 spans 14 amino acids. From germline, CDR1 is SGHRS and CDR2 YFSETQ. This chain's CDR3 is CASSSGVGNEKLFF. In nucleotides, the CDR3 is TGCGCCAGCAGCTCAGGGGTGGGTAATGAAAAACTGTTTTTT.